The 24 T cell receptor beta chains below all came from one sample that was sequenced in a study of T cells in localized non-small cell lung cancer. The repertoire was sequenced with immunoSEQ multiplex PCR; TCRdb's copy has only in-frame clones and lacks some. Altogether 28,000 or so clones are present, less than 95% being singletons, with the ten largest covering around 3.9%. Sample: peripheral blood, taken before any cancer treatment. These receptors came from a female donor over 55 with stage II squamous cell lung carcinoma.

The sample holds one count of this clone. The same CDR3 is also encoded by other DNA sequences in this sample. The chain is built from TRBV11-3 and TRBJ2-3, with 11 bases aligning to TRBD2. The trim removed 1 base at V and 1 base at J, leaving 1 base unmatched. Germline values: CDR1 SGHNT, CDR2 YENEEA. This CDR3 contains 16 residues. The CDR3 region is CASSLATSGGTDTQYF. Here the CDR3 DNA reads TGTGCCAGCAGCTTAGCGACTAGCGGGGGCACAGATACGCAGTATTTT.

This clone was detected once. The rearrangement uses TRBV19 and TRBJ2-5; 10 bases match TRBD2. CDR1 is LNHDA and CDR2 is SQIVND in the germline V gene (reference sequence). After removal of 3 bases from V and 5 bases from J, the junction contained 6 bases not matched to a gene. The CDR3 totals 15 residues. This chain's CDR3 is CASSISGRAFETQYF. The CDR3 DNA is TGTGCCAGTAGTATCAGCGGGAGGGCCTTTGAGACCCAGTACTTC. The whole variable domain, remainder taken from reference TRBV19 and TRBJ2-5, is DGGITQSPKYLFRKEGQNVTLSCEQNLNHDAMYWYRQDPGQGLRLIYYSQIVNDFQKGDIAEGYSVSREKKESFPLTVTSAQKNPTAFYLCASSISGRAFETQYFGPGTRLLVL.

The chain is built from TRBV19 and TRBJ1-1; D is undetermined. The V gene lost 6 bases and the J gene lost 5 bases, with 16 bases spanning the gap. The CDR3 consists of 14 residues. Germline V gene sequence: CDR1 LNHDA, CDR2 SQIVND (reference sequence). CDR3 sequence (DNA): TGTGCCAGTAGCCCCGCCCAAGGGAGTACTGAAGCTTTCTTT. Amino acid sequence: CASSPAQGSTEAFF.

The chain has TRBV5-4 and TRBJ2-5, with D unclear. Germline V gene sequence: CDR1 SGHNT, CDR2 YYREEE (reference sequence). The CDR3 runs to 16 residues. V gave up 0 bases and J gave up 9 bases, with 21 bases separating them. The DNA of the CDR3 is TGTGCCAGCAGCTTGGAGAGAGGATCTCCCCCTTGGGCCCAGTACTTC. Its translation is CASSLERGSPPWAQYF.

This chain links TRBV10-2 with TRBJ1-5; D is unclear. V lost 3 bases and J 4 bases, leaving 13 bases between the germline ends. The CDR3 sequence is 15 residues long. Per germline, CDR1 WSHSY and CDR2 SAAADI. CDR3 DNA sequence: TGCGCCAGCAGTGACCTCGCGGACCTTAATCAGCCCCAGCATTTT. It translates to CASSDLADLNQPQHF.

The chain is built from TRBV27 and TRBJ2-5, with 13 bases identical to TRBD2. Unmatched junction bases numbered 5, after V lost 6 bases and J lost 4 bases. Per germline, CDR1 MNHEY and CDR2 SMNVEV (reference sequence). The length of the CDR3 is 15 residues. This CDR3 is CASRTSGRWIETQYF. CDR3 DNA: TGTGCCAGCAGGACTAGCGGGAGGTGGATAGAGACCCAGTACTTC.

This clone has a single count. The chain combines TRBV5-4 with TRBJ2-5; D tentatively reads TRBD1 or TRBD2 (5 bases each). CDR3 length equals 16 residues. From germline, CDR1 is SGHNT and CDR2 YYREEE (reference sequence). V lost 6 bases, J lost 3 bases, and 21 bases lay in between. The CDR3 is CASTLGGAGRKETQYF. The CDR3 DNA is TGTGCCAGCACCCTCGGTGGGGCAGGGAGAAAAGAGACCCAGTACTTC.

The CDR3 region is CASSVNPSGAGELFF. The DNA for the CDR3 is TGTGCCAGCAGCGTTAACCCCAGCGGGGCCGGGGAGCTGTTTTTT. The chain couples TRBV9 to TRBJ2-2; 7 nucleotides agree with TRBD2. There are 15 residues in the CDR3. CDR1 SGDLS and CDR2 YYNGEE come from the germline V gene. V lost 2 bases to trimming and J lost 6 bases; unmatched junction nucleotides: 7.

This clone was found once. V gene TRBV5-1 combines with J gene TRBJ2-1, with no clear D. Germline V CDR1 and CDR2: SGHRS, YFSETQ. Trimming shortened V by 4 bases and J by 6 bases, and 11 bases separated the two germline ends. This CDR3 has 13 residues. The CDR3 is CASSPMGINEQFF. DNA of the CDR3: TGCGCCAGCAGCCCTATGGGAATCAATGAGCAGTTCTTC. The whole variable domain, filled in from reference TRBV5-1 and TRBJ2-1, reads KAGVTQTPRYLIKTRGQQVTLSCSPISGHRSVSWYQQTPGQGLQFLFEYFSETQRNKGNFPGRFSGRQFSNSRSEMNVSTLELGDSALYLCASSPMGINEQFFGPGTRLTVL.

The chain recombines TRBV7-9 with TRBJ1-2; TRBD1 agrees at 7 bases. The CDR3 runs 13 residues. V trimming: 6 bases; J trimming: 8 bases; junction bases outside the gene matches: 9. The germline V gene has CDR1 SEHNR and CDR2 FQNEAQ (reference sequence). CDR3 nucleotides: TGTGCCAGCAGTGCCACTACAGGGGACGGCTACACCTTC. Residues: CASSATTGDGYTF. Full variable domain (rest looked up from reference TRBV7-9 and TRBJ1-2): DTGVSQNPRHKITKRGQNVTFRCDPISEHNRLYWYRQTLGQGPEFLTYFQNEAQLEKSRLLSDRFSAERPKGSFSTLEIQRTEQGDSAMYLCASSATTGDGYTFGSGTRLTVV.

The chain couples TRBV5-1 to TRBJ2-2; 7 nucleotides align to TRBD1. Germline CDR1 is SGHRS and CDR2 is YFSETQ. The CDR3 consists of 17 residues. After removal of 4 bases from V and 2 bases from J, the junction contained 11 bases not matched to a gene. CDR3 amino acids: CASSLTGSTYNTGELFF. CDR3 bases: TGCGCCAGCAGCCTGACAGGGTCTACTTACAACACCGGGGAGCTGTTTTTT.

This chain uses TRBV9 with TRBJ2-3, with 9 positions matching TRBD2. Germline-derived CDR1 and CDR2 are SGDLS and YYNGEE. With V trimmed by 3 bases and J by 3 bases, 11 bases remained unmatched. The CDR3 runs to 17 residues. CDR3 protein: CASSATSGGGATDTQYF. The CDR3 DNA follows: TGTGCCAGCAGCGCCACTTCGGGCGGGGGGGCAACAGATACGCAGTATTTT.

The gene calls are TRBV6-4 and TRBJ1-2; tentatively, D is TRBD1 (5 bases). V was shortened by 5 bases and J by 5 bases, with 15 bases between the two germline ends. The CDR3 is 14 residues long. Germline values: CDR1 MRHNA, CDR2 SNTAGT. The CDR3 protein is CASSPAGTGYGYTF. In nucleotides, the CDR3 is TGTGCCAGCAGTCCGGCGGGGACCGGTTATGGCTACACCTTC.

This chain joins TRBV19 and TRBJ1-1, with 7 bases fitting TRBD1. CDR1 LNHDA and CDR2 SQIVND come from the germline V gene (reference sequence). The CDR3 loop spans 13 amino acids. Unmatched junction bases numbered 9, after V lost 11 bases and J lost 3 bases. The CDR3, as DNA: TGTGCCGTCGGGACAGAGCTCCACACTGAAGCTTTCTTT. The encoded protein is CAVGTELHTEAFF.

The rearrangement uses TRBV9 and TRBJ2-7; D not certain. Germline CDR1 is SGDLS and CDR2 is YYNGEE. The germline V and J ends were trimmed by 0 bases and 2 bases, with 12 bases remaining between them. The CDR3 contains 15 residues. The CDR3 DNA follows: TGTGCCAGCAGCGTAGGAAGGAGTTCGCCCTACGAGCAGTACTTC. Amino acids: CASSVGRSSPYEQYF.

This chain uses TRBV29-1 with TRBJ1-2, with 12 bases identical to TRBD1. The ends lost 7 bases at V and 4 bases at J; junction bases unmatched: 7. This CDR3 contains 14 residues. Per the germline V gene, CDR1 is SQVTM and CDR2 is ANQGSEA. CDR3 in amino acids: CSAGTGGGGYGYTF. The CDR3 DNA reads as TGCAGCGCCGGGACAGGGGGCGGTGGCTATGGCTACACCTTC.

This clone appeared a single time. The gene calls are TRBV18 and TRBJ1-1; 9 bases agree with TRBD1. CDR1 and CDR2 (germline): KGHSH, LQKENI. CDR3 length: 14 amino acids. V dropped 4 bases and J dropped 4; count of bases not matched to a gene: 4. CDR3 nucleotide sequence: TGTGCCAGCTCACTGCCGGGACAGGGCACTGAAGCTTTCTTT. This codes for CASSLPGQGTEAFF.

This clone showed up just a few times. The junction and the germline gene differ at one end; a read error may be behind it. This chain links TRBV7-7 with TRBJ2-5, with TRBD2 identical over 12 bases. The CDR3 covers 16 residues. The germline V gene encodes CDR1 SSHAT and CDR2 FNYEAQ (reference sequence). CDR3 DNA sequence: TGTGCTAGCAGCTTGGGGACTAGCGGGTCGTGGGAGACCCAGTACTTC. Residues: CASSLGTSGSWETQYF.

This clone was counted once. The chain has TRBV25-1 and TRBJ1-1, with TRBD1 matching over 10 bases. The CDR3 covers 15 residues. Trimming cost V 5 bases and J 6 bases; bases outside gene matches: 9. Germline CDR1 MGHDK, CDR2 SYGVNS. The CDR3: CASSPWDRGLAEAFF. The CDR3, as DNA: TGTGCCAGCAGTCCATGGGACAGGGGCTTGGCTGAAGCTTTCTTT. Together with reference TRBV25-1 and TRBJ1-1, the CDR3 gives the full variable domain: EADIYQTPRYLVIGTGKKITLECSQTMGHDKMYWYQQDPGMELHLIHYSYGVNSTEKGDLSSESTVSRIRTEHFPLTLESARPSHTSQYLCASSPWDRGLAEAFFGQGTRLTVV.

This clone was seen just once. The J gene is TRBJ2-7, the V gene TRBV10-3, with no clear D. V lost 6 bases, J lost 0 bases, and 12 bases lay in between. CDR1 ENHRY and CDR2 SYGVKD come from the germline V gene. This CDR3 has 14 residues. The CDR3 DNA sequence: TGTGCCATCAGGATGGGCGCCGCCTCCTACGAGCAGTACTTC. It codes for CAIRMGAASYEQYF.

The chain recombines TRBV4-1 with TRBJ2-7; 9 bases map to TRBD1. Germline V gene data show CDR1 as MGHRA and CDR2 as YSYEKL. CDR3 length equals 15 residues. V trimming: 1 base; J trimming: 4 bases; junction bases outside the gene matches: 5. The CDR3: CASSQGQGDGYEQYF. The CDR3 DNA is TGCGCCAGCAGCCAAGGACAGGGGGACGGGTACGAGCAGTACTTC.

The chain links TRBV18 to TRBJ2-3; the match to TRBD2 covers 7 bases. CDR1 KGHSH and CDR2 LQKENI come from the germline V gene. Unmatched junction bases numbered 11, after V lost 3 bases and J lost 5 bases. This CDR3 is built from 16 residues. CDR3 nucleotide sequence: TGTGCCAGCTCACCGAGTGCAGGGAGGGTGAGAGATACGCAGTATTTT. This encodes CASSPSAGRVRDTQYF.

This clone appeared once. The V gene is TRBV7-9, the J gene TRBJ1-5, with a tentative D call TRBD1 (5 bases). Germline CDR1 and CDR2: SEHNR and FQNEAQ (reference sequence). Trimming shortened V by 5 bases and J by 5 bases, and 22 bases separated the two germline ends. The CDR3 totals 17 residues. Written as DNA, the CDR3 is TGTGCCAGCAGCCTTCTATCCGGGACGGCGGGGGATCAGCCCCAGCATTTT. Translating it yields CASSLLSGTAGDQPQHF.

The DNA of the CDR3 is TGTGCCATCAGTGAGTCGTTAGCGGGGGATCCCACAGATACGCAGTATTTT. Its protein is CAISESLAGDPTDTQYF. The rearrangement uses TRBV10-3 and TRBJ2-3, with 9 bases identical to TRBD2. Germline V gene lookup returns CDR1 ENHRY and CDR2 SYGVKD. V shed 0 bases, J shed 2 bases, and the junction held 6 bases outside the gene matches. The CDR3 extends over 17 amino acids.